This is a list of T cell receptor beta chains from one sample in a study of cytomegalovirus exposure and HLA in healthy donors. Method: immunoSEQ multiplex PCR; TCRdb's copy keeps in-frame clones and lacks some. The data contain just over 150,000 clones, more than 75% of them singletons. The sample consisted of PBMCs. The receptors were sampled from a woman aged 18-29 years in good health and CMV-seronegative. The CDR3 runs from the conserved cysteine through the conserved F or W. The D gene is left open where the match is weak. Not every row has a clone size; where given, it reads once, few, many or a size class.

TRBV6-5	NA	TRBJ2-7	NA	CASSYSRGGSSYEQYF	TGTGCCAGCAGTTACTCAAGGGGGGGGTCATCCTACGAGCAGTACTTC
TRBV10-3	NA	TRBJ1-1	NA	CATKLNTEAFF	TGTGCCACAAAATTGAACACTGAAGCTTTCTTT
TRBV9	NA	TRBJ2-1	NA	CASSRRTYNEQFF	TGTGCCAGCAGCCGGAGAACCTACAATGAGCAGTTCTTC
TRBV7-4	NA	TRBJ2-2	TRBD1	CASSSTGGAAGELFF	TGTGCCAGCAGCTCGACAGGGGGCGCGGCCGGGGAGCTGTTTTTT
TRBV30	NA	TRBJ1-2	TRBD1	CARSEGAGGYTF	TGTGCCCGCTCGGAGGGGGCGGGTGGCTACACCTTC
TRBV11-2	NA	TRBJ2-1	TRBD2	CASSETTSGRIGVDNEQFF	TGTGCCAGCAGCGAAACGACTAGCGGGAGGATAGGGGTAGACAATGAGCAGTTCTTC
TRBV7-2	NA	TRBJ2-1	TRBD2	CASSSGTSGSFYNEQFF	TGTGCCAGCAGCTCCGGGACTAGCGGGAGCTTCTACAATGAGCAGTTCTTC
TRBV6-4	NA	TRBJ2-3	TRBD1	CASSEQGASTDTQYF	TGTGCCAGCAGTGAACAGGGGGCTAGCACAGATACGCAGTATTTT
TRBV5-1	NA	TRBJ1-3	NA	CASSLVAGGSGNTIYF	TGCGCCAGCAGCTTGGTAGCGGGGGGCTCTGGAAACACCATATATTTT
TRBV7-6	NA	TRBJ1-5	TRBD1	CASSLETGGAPQHF	TGTGCCAGCAGCTTAGAGACAGGGGGGGCTCCCCAGCATTTT
TRBV28	NA	TRBJ1-2	NA	CASTNPLRTLYGYTF	TGTGCCAGCACTAACCCTCTCCGAACCCTCTATGGCTACACCTTC
TRBV19	NA	TRBJ2-7	TRBD1	CASSIVTGADEQYF	TGTGCCAGTAGTATAGTGACAGGGGCGGACGAGCAGTACTTC
TRBV28	NA	TRBJ1-2	NA	CASRGGKGRGYTF	TGTGCCAGCAGGGGGGGGAAGGGACGGGGCTACACCTTC
TRBV28	once	TRBJ2-3	TRBD1	CASSPGQVGGDTQYF	TGTGCCAGCAGCCCGGGACAGGTTGGGGGAGATACGCAGTATTTT
TRBV29-1	once	TRBJ1-4	NA	CSVGTAANEKLFF	TGCAGCGTTGGTACGGCGGCTAATGAAAAACTGTTTTTT
TRBV28	NA	TRBJ2-3	TRBD1	CASSGDRGRTDTQYF	TGTGCCAGCAGCGGGGACAGGGGTCGGACAGATACGCAGTATTTT
TRBV6-6	NA	TRBJ2-1	TRBD2	CASKSGGPEGQFF	TGTGCCAGCAAAAGCGGGGGGCCCGAGGGGCAGTTCTTC
TRBV2	NA	TRBJ2-1	NA	CASSLRGRGLYNEQFF	TGTGCCAGCAGCCTCCGGGGGCGGGGGTTATACAATGAGCAGTTCTTC
TRBV18	NA	TRBJ2-7	TRBD1	CASSPRTGASSYEQYF	TGTGCCAGCTCACCAAGGACAGGGGCCAGCTCCTACGAGCAGTACTTC
TRBV5-1	once	TRBJ1-4	TRBD1	CASSRGQVATNEKLFF	TGCGCCAGCAGCCGGGGACAGGTTGCAACTAATGAAAAACTGTTTTTT
TRBV5-1	NA	TRBJ2-1	TRBD1	CASSPGQGPNEQFF	TGCGCCAGCAGCCCGGGACAGGGTCCCAATGAGCAGTTCTTC
TRBV5-8	NA	TRBJ2-3	TRBD1	CASSRDSPSTDTQYF	TGTGCCAGCAGCAGGGACAGTCCTAGCACAGATACGCAGTATTTT
TRBV27	NA	TRBJ2-1	TRBD1	CASSFRGGDRGGDEQFF	TGTGCCAGCAGTTTTCGCGGTGGGGACAGGGGAGGAGATGAGCAGTTCTTC
TRBV21-1	NA	TRBJ2-5	NA	CASSKYRTSEYQETQYF	TGTGCCAGCAGCAAATACAGGACTAGTGAGTACCAAGAGACCCAGTACTTC
TRBV11-2	few	TRBJ2-3	NA	CASSSRGDSTDTQYF	TGTGCCAGCAGCTCCCGCGGGGACAGCACAGATACGCAGTATTTT
TRBV9	NA	TRBJ2-5	NA	CASSPGRGAVETQYF	TGTGCCAGCAGCCCGGGGAGGGGGGCCGTAGAGACCCAGTACTTC
TRBV19	once	TRBJ2-6	NA	CASSIQGTGANVLTF	TGTGCCAGTAGTATACAGGGAACTGGGGCCAACGTCCTGACTTTC
TRBV30	NA	TRBJ2-1	NA	CAWSISVNNEQFF	TGTGCCTGGAGTATTAGCGTTAACAATGAGCAGTTCTTC
TRBV4-1	NA	TRBJ1-2	TRBD1	CASSLLRGRYGYTF	TGCGCCAGCAGCTTACTCAGGGGGCGTTATGGCTACACCTTC
TRBV5-1	NA	TRBJ1-5	NA	CASSLQGPPHQPQHF	TGCGCCAGCAGCTTGCAGGGGCCCCCTCATCAGCCCCAGCATTTT
TRBV2	NA	TRBJ2-3	TRBD2	CASSVRAGTGDTQYF	TGTGCCAGCAGTGTTAGAGCGGGGACGGGGGATACGCAGTATTTT
TRBV7-9	NA	TRBJ1-2	TRBD1	CASSSDREGYGYTF	TGTGCCAGCAGCTCGGACAGGGAGGGCTATGGCTACACCTTC
TRBV29-1	NA	TRBJ1-1	NA	CSAGDVAFF	TGCAGCGCGGGGGACGTAGCTTTCTTT
TRBV14	NA	TRBJ2-7	TRBD1	CASSLGDSYEQYF	TGTGCCAGCAGCCTGGGGGACAGCTACGAGCAGTACTTC
TRBV7-2	NA	TRBJ1-2	TRBD1	CASSLTGGWNYGYTF	TGTGCCAGCAGCTTGACAGGGGGCTGGAACTATGGCTACACCTTC
TRBV10-2	NA	TRBJ1-4	TRBD1	CASSESRQGGNEKLFF	TGCGCCAGCAGTGAGTCCCGACAGGGCGGGAATGAAAAACTGTTTTTT
TRBV28	NA	TRBJ2-1	TRBD1	CASILSGQGSVKQFF	TGTGCCAGCATTCTGTCGGGACAGGGGTCCGTCAAGCAGTTCTTC
TRBV5-5	once	TRBJ2-7	NA	CASSLVESYEQYF	TGTGCCAGCAGCTTGGTAGAGTCCTACGAGCAGTACTTC
TRBV19	NA	TRBJ1-3	NA	CASSLGGTVGNTIYF	TGTGCCAGTAGCCTAGGCGGGACGGTTGGAAACACCATATATTTT
TRBV2	NA	TRBJ2-7	TRBD1	CASRSGQGYEQYF	TGTGCCAGCAGGTCTGGACAGGGTTACGAGCAGTACTTC